What follows describes a single TCR beta chain. What it binds is unknown. These data belong to a study of molecular identifiers for immune sequencing clone quantification. In TCRdb, the PCR reads were re-called with MiXCR into one record per CDR3 protein. The sample records roughly 630,000 distinct CDR3 sequences, approximately 24% being singletons. Study outcomes and limitations: Clones above 20 RNA copies contained over 98% of effector molecules and under 1% of naive molecules.

The junction had 6 bases not matched to a gene; V was cut back by 2 bases and J by 0 bases. Germline V gene sequence: CDR1 SGHTA, CDR2 FQGNSA. The CDR3 is 16 amino acids. A CD8+CD4-CCR7+CD45RA+ gate was used to sort naive CD8 T cells. The sequenced sample was naive CD8+ T cells from blood, with Jurkat cell RNA spiked in. Subset reported: FACS-sorted CD8+CD4-CCR7+CD45RA+ naive T cells. This chain joins TRBV7-2 and TRBJ2-7, with 8 bases identical to TRBD2. The source of this sequence is a human donor in good health. Some libraries in this study had Jurkat cell RNA spiked in. The CDR3 sequence is CASSLMAGGSSYEQYF. CDR3 coding DNA: TGTGCCAGCAGCTTAATGGCGGGGGGCAGCTCCTACGAGCAGTACTTC.